A single sample gave rise to the 19 T cell receptor beta chains below, sequenced in a study of Ad26.COV2.S vaccination and SARS-CoV-2 variants (dated by TCRdb to the early 2020s). This sample's treatment or condition label indicates: around 19 received Ad26.COV2.S at low or high dose, single or two shots; several received placebo; per-sample allocation not given. For vaccine and placebo recipients, repertoires were sequenced using samples collected on day 63 after the first injection. Libraries were constructed by the immunoSEQ multiplex PCR assay. TCRdb retrieved this table from immuneACCESS and kept in-frame rearrangements only. Not all clones are present; in checked studies, unresolved V genes account for under half, and no reason is known for the remainder. This sample has around 300,000 clones in its table, and roughly 90% of those were observed once. The biggest ten clones account for 4.5% to 5.5% of the sample.

Sequenced material: peripheral blood, taken in a trial of Ad26.COV2.S vaccine versus placebo. Receptors were obtained from a person between 18 and 65 years old who received the Ad26.COV2.S COVID-19 vaccine or a placebo.

The chain's CDR3 is CASSYSSSGGNNPNEQFF. CDR3 in DNA: TGTGCCAGCAGTTACTCGAGTTCTGGGGGTAACAACCCAAATGAGCAGTTCTTC. V usage is TRBV6-2 or TRBV6-3 and J usage is TRBJ2-1; tentatively, D is TRBD1 or TRBD2 (5 bases each). The CDR3 is 18 residues long. The ends were cut back, 0 bases at V and 7 bases at J, with 22 bases in the middle. Per germline, CDR1 MNHEY and CDR2 SVGEGT.

The rearrangement links TRBV19 to TRBJ1-2; 7 bases agree with TRBD1. The germline V gene has CDR1 LNHDA and CDR2 SQIVND (reference sequence). V shed 2 bases and J 6 bases; nucleotides not matched to a gene: 12. The CDR3 contains 16 residues. The CDR3 loop reads CASSISPAGGTDGYTF. CDR3 coding DNA: TGTGCCAGTAGTATAAGCCCGGCAGGGGGTACGGATGGCTACACCTTC.

The chain links TRBV6-1 to TRBJ2-3; no clear D. The CDR3 extends over 14 amino acids. Germline CDR1 MNHNS, CDR2 SASEGT. The V end was cut by 2 bases, the J end by 9 bases, with 15 bases between. The CDR3, as DNA: TGTGCCAGCAGTGAATGGGTCGGCTCGTCGACGCAGTATTTT. It encodes CASSEWVGSSTQYF.

The J gene is TRBJ2-1, the V gene TRBV4-1; D might be TRBD2 (5 bases). The CDR3 is 19 residues long. The germline V and J ends were trimmed by 0 bases and 0 bases, with 18 bases remaining between them. Germline V gives CDR1 MGHRA, CDR2 YSYEKL. CDR3 DNA: TGCGCCAGCAGCCAAGAGAGGCTCGTGGGAGCCGGCTCCTACAATGAGCAGTTCTTC. Translated: CASSQERLVGAGSYNEQFF.

Here the CDR3 DNA reads TGTGCCAGCAGAACTCTGCATGGCGCCCTCAACACTGAAGCTTTCTTT. Amino acids: CASRTLHGALNTEAFF. The rearrangement joins TRBV7-9 to TRBJ1-1; no firm D call. CDR1 is SEHNR and CDR2 is FQNEAQ in the germline V gene (reference sequence). CDR3 length: 16 residues. Trimming left V 6 bases short and J 2 bases short, with 19 bases between.

The rearrangement uses TRBV2 and TRBJ1-2; D is uncertain. This CDR3 comprises 14 residues. Between the trimmed V and J ends, which lost 4 bases and 4 bases, there was a span of 13 bases. Germline CDR1 SNHLY, CDR2 FYNNEI. Written as DNA, the CDR3 is TGTGCCAGCAGTGGGACGTCCCGCTCCTATGGCTACACCTTC. This codes for CASSGTSRSYGYTF. Looking up the rest from reference TRBV2 and TRBJ1-2 gives the full variable domain: EPEVTQTPSHQVTQMGQEVILRCVPISNHLYFYWYRQILGQKVEFLVSFYNNEISEKSEIFDDQFSVERPDGSNFTLKIRSTKLEDSAMYFCASSGTSRSYGYTFGSGTRLTVV.

The chain uses TRBV12-3 or TRBV12-4 and TRBJ1-4; no clear D gene. The CDR3 consists of 13 residues. V lost 3 bases, J lost 13 bases, and 15 bases lay in between. The chain's CDR3 is CASSFERTVRLFF. The CDR3 region has the DNA TGTGCCAGCAGTTTTGAGCGGACGGTTCGACTGTTTTTT.

The chain carries TRBV10-3 and TRBJ2-7; 10 bases align to TRBD1. The V gene's germline CDR1 is ENHRY and CDR2 SYGVKD. The CDR3 sequence is 15 residues long. Trimming at V came to 6 bases and at J to 4 bases, leaving 9 bases not matched to a gene. The chain's CDR3 is CAIREASDRGYEQYF. Written as DNA, the CDR3 is TGTGCCATCAGAGAGGCCTCGGACAGGGGGTACGAGCAGTACTTC.

This clone was observed once. The chain recombines TRBV7-2 with TRBJ1-2, with TRBD1 matching over 9 bases. The CDR3 consists of 16 residues. CDR1 is SGHTA and CDR2 is FQGNSA in the germline V gene. The J segment lost 5 bases and the V segment lost 5 bases, leaving 12 bases of the junction unmatched. This CDR3 is CASSTLGDRAVYGYTF. For the CDR3, the DNA is TGTGCCAGCAGCACCCTCGGGGACAGGGCCGTTTATGGCTACACCTTC. The variable domain in full, completed from reference TRBV7-2 and TRBJ1-2, reads GAGVSQSPSNKVTEKGKDVELRCDPISGHTALYWYRQSLGQGLEFLIYFQGNSAPDKSGLPSDRFSAERTGGSVSTLTIQRTQQEDSAVYLCASSTLGDRAVYGYTFGSGTRLTVV.

The rearrangement links TRBV19 to TRBJ1-2, with D unresolved. Trimming removed 5 bases from V and 1 base from J, with 11 bases in between. The germline V gene encodes CDR1 LNHDA and CDR2 SQIVND (reference sequence). The CDR3 loop spans 14 amino acids. The CDR3 nucleotides are TGTGCCAGTAGTCTACAACAGAGTAACTATGGCTACACCTTC. This gives the protein CASSLQQSNYGYTF.

The chain has TRBV6-5 and TRBJ1-1, with 11 bases matching TRBD1. With V trimmed by 5 bases and J by 6 bases, 5 bases remained unmatched. Looked up from germline, CDR1 is MNHEY and CDR2 is SVGAGI. CDR3 length: 14 amino acids. The DNA of the CDR3 is TGTGCCAGCAGTCTGGGACAGGGGGGCCCTGAAGCTTTCTTT. Its translation: CASSLGQGGPEAFF.

The genes are TRBV28 and TRBJ1-2; D is unclear. CDR1 is MDHEN, CDR2 SYDVKM, per germline. The CDR3 extends over 17 amino acids. V lost 1 base and J lost 4, with 19 bases in between. The CDR3 here is CASSLSTAPSPSYGYTF. In nucleotides, the CDR3 is TGTGCCAGCAGTTTATCAACGGCCCCAAGCCCGTCCTATGGCTACACCTTC.

The chain combines TRBV27 with TRBJ2-1, with TRBD1 matching over 12 bases. Germline CDR1 MNHEY, CDR2 SMNVEV (reference sequence). The V gene end was trimmed by 8 bases and the J gene end by 7 bases; junction bases not matched to a gene: 9. The CDR3 length is 15 residues. CDR3 in amino acids: CASASGTGGGNEQFF. The CDR3 DNA reads TGTGCCAGCGCATCGGGGACAGGGGGCGGGAATGAGCAGTTCTTC.

The chain carries TRBV10-1 and TRBJ2-1, with a weak D call TRBD1 (5 bases). The CDR3 loop spans 16 amino acids. Trimming left V 7 bases short and J 1 base short, with 17 bases between. Germline CDR1 reads WNHNN; CDR2 reads SYGVQD (reference sequence). The DNA of the CDR3 is TGCGCCAGCAATCAGACAGAGACCCTTTCCTACAATGAGCAGTTCTTC. This codes for CASNQTETLSYNEQFF.

The V gene is TRBV7-2, the J gene TRBJ1-3, with unresolved D. The CDR3 loop spans 14 amino acids. V dropped 5 bases and J dropped 2 bases, with 10 bases sitting between them. CDR1 is SGHTA, CDR2 FQGNSA, per germline. CDR3 loop: CASSPTLTGNTIYF. DNA of the CDR3: TGTGCCAGCAGCCCCACCCTAACTGGAAACACCATATATTTT.

This sequence joins TRBV4-3 and TRBJ2-1, with D perhaps matching TRBD2 (6 bases). The CDR3 totals 14 residues. The V and J ends lost 3 bases and 10 bases respectively, with 16 bases between them. CDR1 is LGHNA and CDR2 is YSLEER in the germline V gene. CDR3 sequence (DNA): TGCGCCAGCAGCCACAGGGTGGACGGGAGCGAGCAGTTCTTC. Protein: CASSHRVDGSEQFF.

V usage is TRBV4-3 and J usage is TRBJ2-5, with no clear D. V was cut by 1 base and J by 2 bases, with 5 bases left in between. Germline loops: CDR1 LGHNA, CDR2 YSLEER. CDR3 length equals 13 residues. This CDR3 is CASSQGWQETQYF. CDR3 nucleotides: TGCGCCAGCAGCCAAGGGTGGCAAGAGACCCAGTACTTC.

CDR3 sequence: CASSLEGSGVDTEAFF. In nucleotides, the CDR3 is TGCGCCAGCAGCTTGGAAGGGAGTGGCGTAGACACTGAAGCTTTCTTT. V usage is TRBV5-1 and J usage is TRBJ1-1; no clear D. With 0 bases removed from V and 3 bases from J, the gap between germline ends came to 15 bases. Germline V gene sequence: CDR1 SGHRS, CDR2 YFSETQ. The CDR3 is made up of 16 amino acids.

This chain links TRBV19 with TRBJ1-5; D gene unclear. Trimming shortened V by 9 bases and J by 4 bases, and 19 bases separated the two germline ends. The CDR3 contains 15 residues. The germline V gene encodes CDR1 LNHDA and CDR2 SQIVND (reference sequence). In nucleotides, the CDR3 is TGTGCCAGCCGAAGCCTCTCGATACTTAATCAGCCCCAGCATTTT. Its protein is CASRSLSILNQPQHF.